This T cell receptor (beta chain) was profiled in a study of read filtering for tumor transcriptome and immune sequencing. Study overall: 8 patients were R-ISS I, 16 were R-ISS II, about seven were R-ISS III. IR-seq gave about 4.05 to 11 million TCR reads per sample; RNA-seq gave 85 to 1273. Study observations and caveats: IR-seq and RNA-seq agreed better without single-read clonotypes. Even smaller IR-seq throughput identified most shared clonotypes.

The sample holds a few counts of this clonotype. Its antigen is not identified. A much larger clone lies one base from this, so it may be a read error. This is likely a read error, given that the CDR3 carries no conserved phenylalanine or tryptophan at its end. From roughly 390 ng of RNA, a library with molecular barcoded alpha/delta and beta/gamma adaptors was made. TCRdb reprocessed the reads with MiXCR, giving one entry per CDR3 protein. Of about 130,000 distinct CDR3 sequences in the sample, 10% to 15% were seen once. Sequencing was carried out using a population of CD138-negative cells sorted from bone marrow. The receptor comes from a donor at least 40 years old with multiple myeloma.

CDR3 nucleotide sequence: TGCGCCAGCAGCTTGGGTTCGGGGACAGGGGTCCATAACTATGGCTACACCTCC. Amino acid sequence: CASSLGSGTGVHNYGYTS. The rearrangement uses TRBV5-1 and TRBJ1-2, with 10 bases lining up with TRBD1. V gave up 0 bases and J gave up 1 base; unmatched junction bases: 9. CDR3 length: 18 residues. Germline CDR1 and CDR2: SGHRS and YFSETQ.